This TCR beta chain was captured in a study of control samples from healthy donors and cancer patients (dated by TCRdb to 2019 to 2021). The library was built by means of the immunoSEQ multiplex PCR assay. TCRdb mirrors the immuneACCESS table, restricted to in-frame sequences. Some clones are absent from its copies; in checked studies, under half trace to an unresolved V gene, and the reason for the others is unknown. This sample has roughly 120,000 clones in its table, and about 95% of those were observed once. Of the sample, about 3.6% is held by the ten largest clones. V is trimmed back by 7 bases and J by 0 bases, and the junction contains 7 bases that no gene match accounts for. The germline V gene gives CDR1 as SQVTM and CDR2 as ANQGSEA. From its cysteine to its phenylalanine, the CDR3 spans 17 amino acids. Only the CDR3 part of the read is kept: 51 bases, read in frame from the first base.

Notes on this clone: The antigen this receptor binds is unknown. Base qualities are not recorded, but no much larger clone differs from it by a single base.

This sequence was found in a man aged 30 to 39 in good health. Here the chain combines TRBV29-1 and TRBJ1-6, and TRBD1 matches 12 of the central bases. Sequencing used blood. Here the CDR3 is given as CSETGTGGSSYNSPLHF. The nucleotide sequence is TGCAGCGAGACCGGGACAGGGGGCAGCTCCTATAATTCACCCCTCCACTTT.